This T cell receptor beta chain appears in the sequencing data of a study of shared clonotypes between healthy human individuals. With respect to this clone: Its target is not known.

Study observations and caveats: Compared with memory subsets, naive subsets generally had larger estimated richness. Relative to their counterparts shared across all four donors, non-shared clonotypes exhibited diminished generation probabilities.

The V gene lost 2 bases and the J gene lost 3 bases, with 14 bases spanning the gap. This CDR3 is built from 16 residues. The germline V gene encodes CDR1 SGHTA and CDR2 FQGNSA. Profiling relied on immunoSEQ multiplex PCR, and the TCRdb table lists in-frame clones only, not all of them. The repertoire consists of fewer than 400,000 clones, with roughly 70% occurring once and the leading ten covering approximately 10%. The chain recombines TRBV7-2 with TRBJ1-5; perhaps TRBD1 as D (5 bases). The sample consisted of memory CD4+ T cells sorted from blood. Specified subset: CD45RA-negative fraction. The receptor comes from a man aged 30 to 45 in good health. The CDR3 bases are TGTGCCAGCAGCTTATATGGTTCAGGGCTCAATCAGCCCCAGCATTTT. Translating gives CASSLYGSGLNQPQHF.